This entry features one T cell receptor beta chain sequence. V was pared by 5 bases and J by 8 bases, with 7 bases of the junction left unmatched. The CDR3 length is 14 residues. In germline, CDR1 is SGHAT, CDR2 FQNNGV. TCRdb's table, derived via immunoSEQ multiplex PCR, lists solely in-frame clones and lacks some. The data contain 50,000 to 65,000 clones, over 75% of them singletons. The data were taken from a study of T cell changes during pregnancy in multiple sclerosis. The rearrangement joins TRBV11-2 to TRBJ2-1; TRBD2 agrees at 9 bases. The receptor's source is a female donor with multiple sclerosis, enrolled in a pregnancy study. The source was peripheral blood, collected in the first trimester of pregnancy. The CDR3 sequence is CASSAGGPADEQFF. The CDR3 nucleotides read TGTGCCAGCAGCGCGGGAGGGCCAGCCGATGAGCAGTTCTTC.